Listed here are 30 T cell receptor beta chains from one sample, sequenced in a study of early T cells in non-severe SARS-CoV-2 infection. TCRdb reanalysed the 5' RACE reads using MiXCR and keeps one entry per CDR3 protein. The sample consists of 80,000 to 100,000 distinct CDR3 sequences, 13% to 15% of them appearing once. The sequencing sample was made of whole blood. These TCRs come from an adult who was a healthcare worker with PCR-confirmed SARS-CoV-2 infection or an uninfected control (not recorded which).

This clonotype has a count of ten or more. The rearrangement joins TRBV7-9 to TRBJ2-7; a weak D match, TRBD1 (6 bases). CDR3 size: 13 residues. The V end lost 5 bases, the J end lost 1 base, and 9 bases lay between the germline ends. The germline V gene has CDR1 SEHNR and CDR2 FQNEAQ (reference sequence). The CDR3 sequence is CASSATGSYEQYF. CDR3 nucleotide sequence: TGTGCCAGCAGCGCCACAGGGTCCTACGAGCAGTACTTC.

V is TRBV12-3 or TRBV12-4 and J is TRBJ1-1, with TRBD1 matching over 10 bases. This CDR3 has 13 amino acids. The V segment lost 5 bases and the J segment 6 bases; nucleotides outside the gene matches: 3. CDR3: CASSQGQGAEAFF. CDR3 nucleotide sequence: TGTGCCAGCAGTCAAGGACAGGGGGCTGAAGCTTTCTTT.

The chain joins TRBV11-3 to TRBJ2-1; 13 nucleotides align to TRBD2. Germline lookup yields CDR1 SGHNT and CDR2 YENEEA. The CDR3 spans 15 residues. After removal of 3 bases from V and 6 bases from J, the junction contained 2 bases not matched to a gene. This CDR3 reads CASSLGTSGTNEQFF. CDR3 bases: TGTGCCAGCAGCTTGGGGACTAGCGGGACCAATGAGCAGTTCTTC.

V is TRBV19 and J is TRBJ1-1; 7 bases are a match to TRBD1. The ends lost 8 bases at V and 5 bases at J; junction bases unmatched: 5. The CDR3 consists of 12 residues. Germline CDR1 is LNHDA and CDR2 is SQIVND (reference sequence). CDR3 sequence reads: CASGQGGTEAFF. CDR3 DNA sequence: TGTGCCAGTGGGCAGGGGGGGACTGAAGCTTTCTTT.

J is TRBJ2-1 and V is TRBV29-1, with a possible D match to TRBD2 (6 bases). In germline, CDR1 is SQVTM, CDR2 ANQGSEA. Trimming removed 1 base from V and 0 bases from J, with 16 bases in between. This CDR3 is 17 amino acids long. The CDR3, as DNA: TGCAGCGTTGAAGGATTGGGCGGGGTGGGCTCCTACAATGAGCAGTTCTTC. It translates to CSVEGLGGVGSYNEQFF.

The rearrangement links TRBV6-6 to TRBJ1-5; TRBD1 agrees at 7 bases. Losses at the gene ends were 4 bases for V and 0 bases for J; bases not matched to a gene: 6. Looked up from germline, CDR1 is MNHNY and CDR2 is SVGAGI (reference sequence). The CDR3 totals 16 residues. CDR3 amino acids: CASSFQQGNSNQPQHF. In DNA, the CDR3 is TGTGCCAGCAGTTTCCAACAGGGGAATAGCAATCAGCCCCAGCATTTT.

This clonotype turned up a few times. As DNA, the CDR3 is TGTGCCAGCCCTCCCTGGGCACCGGATGAAAAACTGTTTTTT. It specifies CASPPWAPDEKLFF. The chain carries TRBV28 and TRBJ1-4; D gene uncertain. The CDR3 is made up of 14 amino acids. The V end was cut by 8 bases, the J end by 6 bases, with 16 bases between. CDR1 and CDR2 from the germline V gene are MDHEN and SYDVKM. Filled out from reference TRBV28 and TRBJ1-4, the complete variable domain reads DVKVTQSSRYLVKRTGEKVFLECVQDMDHENMFWYRQDPGLGLRLIYFSYDVKMKEKGDIPEGYSVSREKKERFSLILESASTNQTSMYLCASPPWAPDEKLFFGSGTQLSVL.

This clonotype has a handful of counts. The chain has TRBV3-1 and TRBJ2-1; 8 bases are a match to TRBD2. V shed 8 bases, J shed 7 bases, and the junction held 7 bases outside the gene matches. The CDR3 totals 13 residues. CDR1 is LGHDT, CDR2 YNNKEL, per germline (reference sequence). CDR3 sequence: CASRVTGGNEQFF. The CDR3 DNA follows: TGTGCCAGCCGTGTAACGGGAGGGAATGAGCAGTTCTTC.

The genes are TRBV7-3 and TRBJ2-2; D remains ambiguous. CDR1 and CDR2 (germline): SGHTA, FQGTGA. V lost 1 base and J lost 3, with 9 bases in between. CDR3 length: 15 amino acids. This CDR3 is CASSLSARYTGELFF. The CDR3 coding sequence is TGTGCCAGCAGCTTAAGCGCCCGTTACACCGGGGAGCTGTTTTTT.

The V and J genes are TRBV12-3 or TRBV12-4 and TRBJ2-1, with 8 bases matching TRBD1. V lost 5 bases, J lost 3 bases, and 9 bases stayed unmatched. CDR3 size: 16 residues. CDR3 DNA: TGTGCCAGCAGTGCCTCCGGCACAGGGGGCTACAATGAGCAGTTCTTC. Residues: CASSASGTGGYNEQFF.

V gene TRBV12-3 or TRBV12-4 combines with J gene TRBJ1-2, with D maybe TRBD1 (6 bases). The length of the CDR3 is 13 residues. The V and J ends lost 3 bases and 4 bases respectively, with 9 bases between them. The DNA of the CDR3 is TGTGCCAGCAGTTTGGGGGCAGTCTATGGCTACACCTTC. The encoded protein is CASSLGAVYGYTF.

This chain uses TRBV7-9 with TRBJ2-1; 8 nucleotides align to TRBD2. The V gene end was trimmed by 6 bases and the J gene end by 2 bases; junction bases not matched to a gene: 15. This CDR3 comprises 18 residues. Germline CDR1 is SEHNR and CDR2 is FQNEAQ (reference sequence). The CDR3 sequence is CASSPPGAGGLPYNEQFF. The CDR3 nucleotides are TGTGCCAGCAGTCCCCCAGGGGCGGGAGGTCTCCCCTACAATGAGCAGTTCTTC.

CDR3: CASSYIAAGANVLTF. CDR3 DNA sequence: TGTGCCAGCAGTTACATCGCGGCTGGGGCCAACGTCCTGACTTTC. The chain recombines TRBV6-5 with TRBJ2-6; D gene unclear. This CDR3 contains 15 residues. V shed 2 bases and J shed 2 bases, with 7 bases lying between them. Germline CDR1 is MNHEY and CDR2 is SVGAGI.

V and J are TRBV7-7 and TRBJ2-1, with D tentatively TRBD2 (5 bases). This CDR3 contains 15 residues. Between the trimmed V and J ends, which lost 0 bases and 6 bases, there was a span of 12 bases. Germline lookup yields CDR1 SSHAT and CDR2 FNYEAQ (reference sequence). In nucleotides, the CDR3 is TGTGCCAGCAGCTTAGCTGGCGGGCAGAGCAATGAGCAGTTCTTC. Translation gives CASSLAGGQSNEQFF.

This clonotype was seen more than once but under ten times. V and J are TRBV25-1 and TRBJ2-1; D perhaps matches TRBD2 (6 bases). CDR3 length equals 16 residues. V shed 2 bases and J shed 3 bases, with 14 bases lying between them. Germline V CDR1 and CDR2: MGHDK, SYGVNS. DNA for the CDR3: TGTGCCAGCAGTGAAACGGGGAGTAGCGGCTACAATGAGCAGTTCTTC. Residues: CASSETGSSGYNEQFF.

This clonotype was counted a few times. The rearrangement links TRBV7-7 to TRBJ2-1; D might be TRBD1 or TRBD2, each matching 5 bases. In germline, CDR1 is SSHAT, CDR2 FNYEAQ (reference sequence). Trimming shortened V by 1 base and J by 6 bases, and 7 bases separated the two germline ends. The CDR3 loop spans 13 amino acids. The CDR3 is CASSLGGTNEQFF. The CDR3 coding sequence is TGTGCCAGCAGCTTAGGAGGGACCAATGAGCAGTTCTTC.

The chain links TRBV29-1 to TRBJ1-1; 8 bases are shared with TRBD1. CDR3 length equals 13 residues. With 8 bases clipped from V and 2 bases from J, the junction kept 7 bases outside the gene matches. CDR1 is SQVTM, CDR2 ANQGSEA, per germline. The chain's CDR3 is CSTRTGYNTEAFF. In nucleotides, the CDR3 is TGCAGCACTCGGACAGGGTATAACACTGAAGCTTTCTTT.

Many counts were recorded for this clonotype. The rearrangement links TRBV6-5 to TRBJ1-1; D is undetermined. V was shortened by 0 bases and J by 1 base, with 6 bases between the two germline ends. The germline V gene has CDR1 MNHEY and CDR2 SVGAGI. The length of the CDR3 is 14 residues. The CDR3 DNA reads TGTGCCAGCAGTTACTCGCAGAGGAACACTGAAGCTTTCTTT. Its translation: CASSYSQRNTEAFF.

The table lists this clonotype with many counts. The rearrangement uses TRBV29-1 and TRBJ1-1; TRBD1 might be the D (6 bases). V was clipped by 6 bases and J by 5 bases, with 16 bases between them. Germline lookup yields CDR1 SQVTM and CDR2 ANQGSEA. CDR3 length equals 13 residues. The CDR3: CSVQQGQRTEAFF. CDR3 coding DNA: TGCAGCGTGCAACAGGGCCAAAGAACTGAAGCTTTCTTT.

This clonotype was recorded a few times. The rearrangement links TRBV28 to TRBJ2-5; TRBD2 aligns across 9 bases. Germline assignment: CDR1 MDHEN and CDR2 SYDVKM. The CDR3 is 18 residues long. The V segment lost 3 bases and the J segment 0 bases; nucleotides outside the gene matches: 11. The CDR3 DNA follows: TGTGCCAGCAGTTTCCACAGACTAGCGGAGGCGTACCAAGAGACCCAGTACTTC. Translating it yields CASSFHRLAEAYQETQYF.

The J gene is TRBJ2-1, the V gene TRBV7-9; TRBD2 matches 12 bases. V was clipped by 5 bases and J by 15 bases; unmatched bases: 11. This CDR3 spans 14 amino acids. The germline V gene encodes CDR1 SEHNR and CDR2 FQNEAQ (reference sequence). The CDR3 DNA sequence: TGTGCCAGCAGCCTCGATCGACTAGCGGGAGATGGGTTCTTC. Its translation: CASSLDRLAGDGFF.

J is TRBJ2-5 and V is TRBV29-1, with TRBD2 matching over 11 bases. Trimming at V came to 6 bases and at J to 4 bases, leaving 7 bases not matched to a gene. Germline V gene sequence: CDR1 SQVTM, CDR2 ANQGSEA. This CDR3 region has 14 residues. The CDR3 here is CSVLLAGGIETQYF. The CDR3 region has the DNA TGCAGCGTGCTTCTAGCGGGAGGAATAGAGACCCAGTACTTC.

The CDR3 is CASSLDLGTEAFF. The CDR3 bases are TGTGCCAGCAGCTTAGACTTAGGCACTGAAGCTTTCTTT. V is TRBV7-9 and J is TRBJ1-1; D call uncertain. V lost 1 base and J 4 bases, leaving 7 bases between the germline ends. The germline gives CDR1 SEHNR, CDR2 FQNEAQ (reference sequence). The CDR3 length is 13 residues.

This clonotype was detected only a few times. The gene calls are TRBV27 and TRBJ2-7; TRBD2 matches at 7 bases. V shed 2 bases and J 4 bases; nucleotides not matched to a gene: 8. The CDR3 runs 15 residues. CDR1 MNHEY and CDR2 SMNVEV come from the germline V gene (reference sequence). DNA for the CDR3: TGTGCCAGCAGTTTAAAATGGCGGGAGAGTTACGAGCAGTACTTC. Protein: CASSLKWRESYEQYF.

This chain links TRBV3-1 with TRBJ2-1, with 8 bases fitting TRBD2. J gave up 6 bases and V 4 bases, and 23 bases lay outside the gene matches. Germline values: CDR1 LGHDT, CDR2 YNNKEL (reference sequence). This CDR3 has 20 residues. The CDR3 DNA reads TGTGCCAGCAGCCCACAACTCCTTTTCCCCCTAGCGGGCGTCCTCAATGAGCAGTTCTTC. Protein: CASSPQLLFPLAGVLNEQFF.

The genes are TRBV20-1 and TRBJ2-3; maybe TRBD2 (5 bases). Per the germline V gene, CDR1 is DFQATT and CDR2 is SNEGSKA (reference sequence). This CDR3 is 15 amino acids long. Trimming left V 6 bases short and J 0 bases short, with 16 bases between. The CDR3 spells CSAPRGPKSTDTQYF. In DNA form, the CDR3 reads TGCAGTGCCCCCCGAGGGCCTAAGAGCACAGATACGCAGTATTTT.

V is TRBV20-1 and J is TRBJ1-5, with D perhaps TRBD1 (5 bases). CDR3 length: 15 residues. Germline lookup yields CDR1 DFQATT and CDR2 SNEGSKA (reference sequence). V was clipped by 0 bases and J by 7 bases, with 16 bases between them. CDR3: CSARDRSGTGQPQHF. CDR3 DNA: TGCAGTGCTAGAGATCGGAGCGGGACGGGGCAGCCCCAGCATTTT.

This chain uses TRBV3-1 with TRBJ1-1; D unclear. The germline V and J ends were trimmed by 4 bases and 0 bases, with 15 bases remaining between them. CDR1 is LGHDT, CDR2 YNNKEL, per germline (reference sequence). This CDR3 comprises 16 residues. The CDR3 region is CASSPSAFSMNTEAFF. CDR3 sequence (DNA): TGTGCCAGCAGCCCATCAGCCTTTTCGATGAACACTGAAGCTTTCTTT.

This clonotype has a handful of counts. The chain links TRBV15 to TRBJ2-7; no clear D. The germline V gene has CDR1 LNHNV and CDR2 YYDKDF (reference sequence). This CDR3 is 15 amino acids long. Trimming left V 1 base short and J 2 bases short, with 12 bases between. CDR3 bases: TGTGCCACCAGCAGAGTATTTGGCGGAACCTACGAGCAGTACTTC. Translation: CATSRVFGGTYEQYF.

The chain combines TRBV12-3 or TRBV12-4 with TRBJ2-7; D is ambiguous. There are 12 residues in the CDR3. Trimming took off 5 bases at V and 2 bases at J, with 7 bases between the two ends. CDR3 sequence: CASSRHPYEQYF. The DNA for the CDR3 is TGTGCCAGCAGTCGACACCCCTACGAGCAGTACTTC.